The rows below give T cell receptor beta chains drawn from one sample of a study of identical twins. Each CDR3 protein gets one entry after TCRdb re-called the 5' RACE reads with MiXCR. This sample has 450,000 or so distinct CDR3 sequences, with more than 13% found just once. This sample was also put to use in a study of yellow fever vaccine responses in identical twins.

Input material: CD4+ T cells sorted from blood. All receptors derive from a woman aged 18-29 years in good health. CDR3s include the opening cysteine and the closing phenylalanine or tryptophan. The D gene is left open where the match is weak. Part of the rows lack a size; the others show once, few, many or a class for expanded clones.

v_gene	j_gene	d_gene	abundance	CDR3aa	CDR3nt
TRBV20-1	TRBJ2-1	-	-	CSARKRVGYYEQFF	TGCAGTGCTAGAAAGCGGGTGGGCTACTATGAGCAGTTCTTC
TRBV7-2	TRBJ2-1	TRBD1	-	CASSPHRGTNEQFF	TGTGCCAGCAGCCCTCACAGGGGAACCAATGAGCAGTTCTTC
TRBV6-1	TRBJ2-1	-	few	CASTGAGEQFF	TGTGCCAGCACCGGGGCGGGAGAGCAGTTCTTC
TRBV18	TRBJ2-5	TRBD1	-	CASSHWDRGETQYF	TGTGCCAGCTCACACTGGGACAGGGGGGAGACCCAGTACTTC
TRBV5-1	TRBJ2-3	TRBD2	few	CASSLLAGGIGDTQYF	TGCGCCAGCAGCTTACTAGCGGGAGGTATTGGCGATACGCAGTATTTT
TRBV30	TRBJ2-1	TRBD2	-	CAWGTWRGGVINEQFF	TGTGCCTGGGGAACTTGGCGCGGGGGGGTCATAAATGAGCAGTTCTTC
TRBV20-1	TRBJ2-7	-	few	CSAPDSRSYEQYF	TGCAGTGCGCCGGACAGTCGGTCCTACGAGCAGTACTTC
TRBV7-9	TRBJ1-1	TRBD1	-	CASSRVGQGWTEAFF	TGTGCCAGCAGCCGTGTAGGACAGGGGTGGACTGAAGCTTTCTTT
TRBV27	TRBJ1-4	TRBD1	-	CASSSSGGTNEKLFF	TGTGCCAGCAGTTCCTCAGGGGGAACTAATGAAAAACTGTTTTTT
TRBV6-2/TRBV6-3	TRBJ1-2	-	few	CASRTDSYGYTF	TGTGCCAGCAGAACGGACAGCTATGGCTACACCTTC
TRBV28	TRBJ1-6	TRBD1	-	CASRMDRGLSPLHF	TGTGCCAGCAGGATGGACAGGGGGCTCTCACCCCTCCACTTT
TRBV29-1	TRBJ2-5	-	few	CSVEWAQETQYF	TGCAGCGTTGAGTGGGCGCAGGAGACCCAGTACTTC
TRBV7-2	TRBJ2-2	TRBD1	-	CASSIRQGYTGELFF	TGTGCCAGCAGCATTAGACAGGGGTACACCGGGGAGCTGTTTTTT
TRBV28	TRBJ2-7	-	-	CASTSLGGSGYEQYF	TGTGCCAGCACCTCTCTCGGGGGTTCGGGATACGAGCAGTACTTC
TRBV11-3	TRBJ2-1	-	-	CASSLDQGRNEQFF	TGTGCCAGCAGCTTAGATCAGGGGCGCAATGAGCAGTTCTTC
TRBV6-2/TRBV6-3	TRBJ2-1	-	-	CASSYAWGEQFF	TGTGCCAGCAGTTACGCTTGGGGTGAGCAGTTCTTC
TRBV5-1	TRBJ1-2	-	-	CASSLSGREHYGYTF	TGCGCCAGCAGCTTGAGTGGCAGGGAACACTATGGCTACACCTTC
TRBV10-2	TRBJ2-2	TRBD1	few	CASIKEGQGGTGELFF	TGCGCCAGCATTAAAGAAGGACAGGGGGGAACCGGGGAGCTGTTTTTT
TRBV6-5	TRBJ2-3	TRBD2	-	CASSYTAGLAGISDTQYF	TGTGCCAGCAGTTACACCGCCGGACTAGCGGGGATCAGTGATACGCAGTATTTT
TRBV29-1	TRBJ2-7	-	-	CSVRQRTGTYEQYF	TGCAGCGTTCGCCAGAGGACGGGAACCTACGAGCAGTACTTC
TRBV29-1	TRBJ2-7	-	few	CSVESANSYEQYF	TGCAGCGTTGAGAGTGCCAACTCCTACGAGCAGTACTTC
TRBV12-3/TRBV12-4	TRBJ2-7	TRBD2	few	CASSPGTSGNAYEQYF	TGTGCCAGCAGTCCTGGGACTAGCGGGAATGCCTACGAGCAGTACTTC
TRBV11-3	TRBJ2-1	-	few	CASSGISSYNEQFF	TGTGCCAGCAGCGGGATTAGCTCCTACAATGAGCAGTTCTTC
TRBV7-8	TRBJ2-7	TRBD2	-	CASSAVREGEQYF	TGTGCCAGCAGCGCAGTAAGGGAGGGGGAGCAGTACTTC
TRBV6-5	TRBJ2-1	TRBD1	few	CASSYSLAGGAPSNEQFF	TGTGCCAGCAGTTACTCTCTGGCAGGGGGCGCCCCCAGCAATGAGCAGTTCTTC
TRBV7-3	TRBJ1-1	TRBD1	-	CASSLSQGHTEAFF	TGTGCCAGCAGCTTATCACAGGGGCACACTGAAGCTTTCTTT